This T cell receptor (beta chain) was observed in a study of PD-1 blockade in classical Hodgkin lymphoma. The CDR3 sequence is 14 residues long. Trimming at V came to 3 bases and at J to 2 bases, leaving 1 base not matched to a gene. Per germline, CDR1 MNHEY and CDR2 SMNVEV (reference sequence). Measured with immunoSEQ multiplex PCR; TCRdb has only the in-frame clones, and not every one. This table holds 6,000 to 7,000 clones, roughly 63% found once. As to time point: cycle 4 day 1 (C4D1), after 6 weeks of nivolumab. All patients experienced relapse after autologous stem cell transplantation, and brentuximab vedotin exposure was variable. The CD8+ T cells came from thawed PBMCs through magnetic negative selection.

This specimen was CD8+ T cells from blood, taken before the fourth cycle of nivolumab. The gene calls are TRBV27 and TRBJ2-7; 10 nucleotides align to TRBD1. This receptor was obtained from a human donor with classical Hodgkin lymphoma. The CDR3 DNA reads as TGTGCCAGCAGTTTGGGGACAGGGGCCTACGAGCAGTACTTC. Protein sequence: CASSLGTGAYEQYF.